One sample yielded the 10 T cell receptor beta chains listed below, sequenced in a study of memory CD4+ T cells and cytomegalovirus serostatus (dated by TCRdb to between 2018 and 2020). Library preparation used the immunoSEQ multiplex PCR assay. TCRdb carries this immuneACCESS record with in-frame sequences only. Its versions omit some clonotypes, under half of them owing to an unresolved V gene in the studies checked, with the rest unexplained. The sample includes 80,000 or so clones, with around 82% observed a single time. The ten largest clones represent 2.5% to 3% of the sample. Single viable CD3+CD4+CD8-CD45RO+ cells were sorted as memory CD4+ T cells on a FACSAria II. The source material was memory CD4+ T cells from blood. All receptors come from an adult in good health and CMV-seropositive.

The chain has TRBV11-2 and TRBJ1-1; D might be TRBD1 (5 bases). The CDR3 contains 14 residues. V was clipped by 1 base and J by 1 base, with 7 bases between them. CDR1 is SGHAT and CDR2 is FQNNGV in the germline V gene. CDR3 bases: TGTGCCAGCAGCTTAGGGCAGGGGAACACTGAAGCTTTCTTT. Translated: CASSLGQGNTEAFF.

This chain connects TRBV5-5 to TRBJ1-1; D ambiguous. The germline V and J ends were trimmed by 0 bases and 1 base, with 4 bases remaining between them. Germline values: CDR1 SGHKS, CDR2 YYEKEE (reference sequence). The CDR3 consists of 13 residues. CDR3: CASSLGPNTEAFF. CDR3 coding DNA: TGTGCCAGCAGCTTGGGACCGAACACTGAAGCTTTCTTT.

The rearrangement links TRBV6-4 to TRBJ2-3; D gene ambiguous. The CDR3 consists of 16 residues. Between the trimmed V and J ends, which lost 6 bases and 0 bases, there was a span of 16 bases. Germline CDR1 reads MRHNA; CDR2 reads SNTAGT. The CDR3 nucleotides are TGTGCCAGCAGACCCTACTCGAGCCTAAGCACAGATACGCAGTATTTT. Protein sequence: CASRPYSSLSTDTQYF.

V gene TRBV14 combines with J gene TRBJ2-7; D call uncertain. Germline lookup yields CDR1 SGHDN and CDR2 FVKESK. The CDR3 contains 13 residues. The V end was cut by 1 base, the J end by 4 bases, with 8 bases between. CDR3 amino acids: CASSQGVGYEQYV. In DNA, the CDR3 is TGTGCCAGCAGCCAAGGTGTCGGGTACGAGCAGTACGTC.

This chain links TRBV5-1 with TRBJ2-3, with a weak D call TRBD1 (5 bases). The CDR3 spans 17 residues. Germline CDR1 and CDR2: SGHRS and YFSETQ. V was trimmed by 0 bases and J by 1 base, leaving 15 bases between them. In DNA, the CDR3 is TGCGCCAGCAGCTTGGTATTTCAGGGATCGGGCACAGATACGCAGTATTTT. This encodes CASSLVFQGSGTDTQYF.

The rearrangement joins TRBV28 to TRBJ2-7, with D perhaps TRBD1 (6 bases). V dropped 4 bases and J dropped 1 base, with 29 bases sitting between them. The CDR3 contains 20 residues. Germline CDR1 MDHEN, CDR2 SYDVKM. The CDR3 DNA is TGTGCCAGCAGTTACCCCCTGGGACAATCGACAAGACAAAGATCCTACGAGCAGTACTTC. This translates into CASSYPLGQSTRQRSYEQYF.

The chain is built from TRBV28 and TRBJ1-2; weak D call: TRBD1 (5 bases). Trimming cost V 7 bases and J 2 bases, with 14 bases left between them. The CDR3 is made up of 14 amino acids. Germline loops: CDR1 MDHEN, CDR2 SYDVKM. The CDR3 loop is CASTSGALNYGYTF. Here the CDR3 DNA reads TGTGCCAGCACCTCCGGGGCCCTCAACTATGGCTACACCTTC.

This clone was detected once. This chain links TRBV27 with TRBJ2-7; no reliable D call. The CDR3 sequence is 13 residues long. CDR1 and CDR2 (germline): MNHEY, SMNVEV (reference sequence). Between the trimmed V and J ends, which lost 5 bases and 2 bases, there was a span of 10 bases. The CDR3 spells CASSPHIAYEQYF. In DNA form, the CDR3 reads TGTGCCAGCAGTCCTCACATTGCCTACGAGCAGTACTTC.

The rearrangement joins TRBV19 to TRBJ2-1; no definite D call. The germline V gene encodes CDR1 LNHDA and CDR2 SQIVND (reference sequence). The ends were cut back, 1 base at V and 1 base at J, with 8 bases in the middle. This CDR3 is 15 amino acids long. In nucleotides, the CDR3 is TGTGCCAGTAGTATAGCAGTACTTTCCTACAATGAGCAGTTCTTC. This gives the protein CASSIAVLSYNEQFF.

The chain combines TRBV9 with TRBJ1-1; possible D gene TRBD1, 5 bases. This CDR3 spans 15 amino acids. V gave up 0 bases and J gave up 0 bases, with 9 bases separating them. Germline V gene sequence: CDR1 SGDLS, CDR2 YYNGEE. Here the CDR3 reads CASSVVQGVNTEAFF. The DNA of the CDR3 is TGTGCCAGCAGCGTAGTACAAGGGGTGAACACTGAAGCTTTCTTT.